This T cell receptor (beta chain) was captured in a study of CD8+CD57+ T cells in acquired aplastic anemia. Study as a whole: DNA from sorted CD4+ and CD8+ cells averaged 3.2 ug.

The V gene lost 0 bases and the J gene lost 6 bases, with 11 bases spanning the gap. Germline V gives CDR1 MNHEY, CDR2 SVGAGI. The CDR3 is 14 residues long. Comment on this clonotype: The antigen is not known.

CD8+CD57+ cell expansion, shown by flow cytometry, had occurred in the patients selected for sequencing. Findings and caveats of the study: Patients and controls shared about 30 CD8+ CDR3 sequences, which appeared highly expressed in patients and within their immunodominant clones. Patients did not significantly differ from controls in CD8+ Simpson's diversity.

Genomic DNA provided the template from which TCR beta VDJ and CDR3 profiles were obtained. TCRdb called the reads again in MiXCR, with one record for every CDR3 protein. The sample lists about 120,000 distinct CDR3 sequences; 30% to 45% were seen once. The sequencing input was sorted CD4+, CD8+, or CD8+CD57+ T cells (not recorded which) from PBMCs. The gene calls are TRBV6-5 and TRBJ1-2; D is uncertain. The clonotype comes from a human donor with aplastic anemia. CDR3 residues: CASSYSLLADGYTF. The CDR3 region has the DNA TGTGCCAGCAGTTACTCGCTGCTTGCGGATGGCTACACCTTC.